This T cell receptor (beta chain) appears in the sequencing data of a study of early T cells in non-severe SARS-CoV-2 infection. Study-level information: Sequencing of bulk RNA from unsorted whole blood was done, without chain pairing.

Individual cDNA molecules were tagged with unique molecular identifiers. TCRdb recomputed calls from the 5' RACE reads with MiXCR, one row per CDR3 protein. This sample has about 80,000 distinct CDR3 sequences, with approximately 5% found just once. This clonotype came up a few times. The target antigen is unknown. Notes on the study in general: Matching with VDJdb favored anti-spike CD8 responses (missing private and CD4 specificities).

The CDR3 spans 15 residues. Trimming cost V 6 bases and J 5 bases; bases outside gene matches: 8. Germline CDR1 reads MNHEY; CDR2 reads SMNVEV (reference sequence). The sample in question was whole blood, obtained at baseline. This chain links TRBV27 with TRBJ1-5; 9 bases line up with TRBD1. This TCR was sampled from an adult who was a healthcare worker with PCR-confirmed SARS-CoV-2 infection or an uninfected control (not recorded which). As DNA, the CDR3 is TGTGCCAGCAGCTACGGGACAGGGAGGTATCAGCCCCAGCATTTT. Its protein is CASSYGTGRYQPQHF.